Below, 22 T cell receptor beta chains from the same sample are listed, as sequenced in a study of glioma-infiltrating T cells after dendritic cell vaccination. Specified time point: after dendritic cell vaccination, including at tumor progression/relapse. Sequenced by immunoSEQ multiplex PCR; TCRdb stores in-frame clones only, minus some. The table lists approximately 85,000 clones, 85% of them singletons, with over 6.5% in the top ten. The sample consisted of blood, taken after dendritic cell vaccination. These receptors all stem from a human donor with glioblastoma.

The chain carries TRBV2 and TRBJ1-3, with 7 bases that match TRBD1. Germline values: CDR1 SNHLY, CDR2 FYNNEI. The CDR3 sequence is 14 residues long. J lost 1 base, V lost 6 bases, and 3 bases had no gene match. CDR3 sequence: CASSLQGSGNTIYF. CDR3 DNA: TGTGCCAGCAGCCTACAGGGGTCTGGAAACACCATATATTTT.

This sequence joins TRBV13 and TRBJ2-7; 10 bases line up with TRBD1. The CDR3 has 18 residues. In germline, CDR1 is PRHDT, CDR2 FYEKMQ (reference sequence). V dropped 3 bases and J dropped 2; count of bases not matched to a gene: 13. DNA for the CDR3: TGTGCCAGCAGCTTTTCCGGGACAGGGGATGGGCTGCCCTACGAGCAGTACTTC. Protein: CASSFSGTGDGLPYEQYF.

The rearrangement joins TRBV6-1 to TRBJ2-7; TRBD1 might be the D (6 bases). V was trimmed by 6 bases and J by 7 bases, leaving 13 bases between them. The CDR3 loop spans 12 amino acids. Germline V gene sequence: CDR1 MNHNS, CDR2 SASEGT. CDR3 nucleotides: TGTGCCAGCAGCCCGGACAGTTGGGAGCAGTACTTC. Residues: CASSPDSWEQYF.

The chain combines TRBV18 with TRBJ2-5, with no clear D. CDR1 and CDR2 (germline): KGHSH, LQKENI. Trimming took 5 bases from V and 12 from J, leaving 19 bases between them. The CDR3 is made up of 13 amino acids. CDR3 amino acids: CASSAGSSRGEYF. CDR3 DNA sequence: TGTGCCAGCTCAGCCGGGTCCAGTCGTGGAGAGTACTTC.

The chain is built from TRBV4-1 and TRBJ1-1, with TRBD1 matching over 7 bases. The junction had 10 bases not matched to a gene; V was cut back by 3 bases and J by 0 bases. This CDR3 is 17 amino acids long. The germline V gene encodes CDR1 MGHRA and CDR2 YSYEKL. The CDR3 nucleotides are TGCGCCAGCAGCCATTCCGGACAGGTTGCACTGAACACTGAAGCTTTCTTT. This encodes CASSHSGQVALNTEAFF.

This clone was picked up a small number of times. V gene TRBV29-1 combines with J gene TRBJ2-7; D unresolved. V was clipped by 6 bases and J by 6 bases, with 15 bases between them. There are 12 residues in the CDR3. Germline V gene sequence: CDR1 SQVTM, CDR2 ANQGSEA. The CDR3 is CSVNGATSEQYF. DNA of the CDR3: TGCAGCGTCAACGGAGCTACATCCGAGCAGTACTTC.

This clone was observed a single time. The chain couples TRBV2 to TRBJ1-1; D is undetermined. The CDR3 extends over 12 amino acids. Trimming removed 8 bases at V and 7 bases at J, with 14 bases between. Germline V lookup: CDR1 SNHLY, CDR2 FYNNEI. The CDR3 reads CASDARGIEAFF. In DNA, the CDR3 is TGTGCCAGCGATGCTCGAGGGATTGAAGCTTTCTTT. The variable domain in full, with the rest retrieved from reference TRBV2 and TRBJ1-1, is EPEVTQTPSHQVTQMGQEVILRCVPISNHLYFYWYRQILGQKVEFLVSFYNNEISEKSEIFDDQFSVERPDGSNFTLKIRSTKLEDSAMYFCASDARGIEAFFGQGTRLTVV.

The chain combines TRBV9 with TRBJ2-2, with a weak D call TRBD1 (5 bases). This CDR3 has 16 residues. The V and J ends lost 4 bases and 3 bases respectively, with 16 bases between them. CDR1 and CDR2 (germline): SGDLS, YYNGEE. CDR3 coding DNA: TGTGCCAGCAGCCCACTACTCCCACAGGACACCGGGGAGCTGTTTTTT. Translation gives CASSPLLPQDTGELFF. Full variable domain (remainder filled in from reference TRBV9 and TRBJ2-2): DSGVTQTPKHLITATGQRVTLRCSPRSGDLSVYWYQQSLDQGLQFLIQYYNGEERAKGNILERFSAQQFPDLHSELNLSSLELGDSALYFCASSPLLPQDTGELFFGEGSRLTVL.

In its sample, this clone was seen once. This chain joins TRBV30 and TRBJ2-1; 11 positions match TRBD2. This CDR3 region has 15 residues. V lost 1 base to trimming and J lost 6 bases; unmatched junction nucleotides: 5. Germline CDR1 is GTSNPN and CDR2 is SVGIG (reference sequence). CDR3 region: CAWSGLAGKGNEQFF. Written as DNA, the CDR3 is TGTGCCTGGAGTGGACTAGCGGGGAAAGGCAATGAGCAGTTCTTC. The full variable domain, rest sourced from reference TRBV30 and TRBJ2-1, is SQTIHQWPATLVQPVGSPLSLECTVEGTSNPNLYWYRQAAGRGLQLLFYSVGIGQISSEVPQNLSASRPQDRQFILSSKKLLLSDSGFYLCAWSGLAGKGNEQFFGPGTRLTVL.

CDR3 amino acids: CASSLGGGEETQYF. The CDR3 coding sequence is TGTGCCAGCAGCTTAGGAGGCGGGGAAGAGACCCAGTACTTC. V and J are TRBV13 and TRBJ2-5, with D perhaps TRBD2 (6 bases). In germline, CDR1 is PRHDT, CDR2 FYEKMQ (reference sequence). Trimming removed 0 bases at V and 3 bases at J, with 8 bases between. CDR3 length equals 14 residues.

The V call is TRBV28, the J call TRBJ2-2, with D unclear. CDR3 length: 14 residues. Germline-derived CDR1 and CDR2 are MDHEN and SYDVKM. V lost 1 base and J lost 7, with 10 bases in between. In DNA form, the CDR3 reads TGTGCCAGCAGTTTATTCGGCGGTTTCGGGGAGCTGTTTTTT. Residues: CASSLFGGFGELFF. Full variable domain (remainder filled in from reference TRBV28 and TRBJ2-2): DVKVTQSSRYLVKRTGEKVFLECVQDMDHENMFWYRQDPGLGLRLIYFSYDVKMKEKGDIPEGYSVSREKKERFSLILESASTNQTSMYLCASSLFGGFGELFFGEGSRLTVL.

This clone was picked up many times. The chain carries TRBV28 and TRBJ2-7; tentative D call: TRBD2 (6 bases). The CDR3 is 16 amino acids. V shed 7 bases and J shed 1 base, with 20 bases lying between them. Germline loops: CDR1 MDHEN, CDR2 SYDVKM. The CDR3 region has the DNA TGTGCCAGCACCCCCGAGCGGCGGGACGGGTCCTACGAGCAGTACTTC. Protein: CASTPERRDGSYEQYF.

The CDR3 region is CASSPGLAGIGGTQYF. CDR3 in DNA: TGTGCCAGCAGCCCGGGACTAGCGGGGATAGGGGGTACGCAGTATTTT. This chain uses TRBV7-2 with TRBJ2-3; 13 nucleotides agree with TRBD2. Germline CDR1 SGHTA, CDR2 FQGNSA. Trimming took 5 bases from V and 8 from J; bases not matched to a gene: 10. There are 16 residues in the CDR3.

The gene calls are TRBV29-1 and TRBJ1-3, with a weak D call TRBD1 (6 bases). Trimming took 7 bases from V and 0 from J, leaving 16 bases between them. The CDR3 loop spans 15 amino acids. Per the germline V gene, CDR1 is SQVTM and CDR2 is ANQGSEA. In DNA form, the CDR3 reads TGCAGCGCATCGACAGGTTCCTACTCTGGAAACACCATATATTTT. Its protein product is CSASTGSYSGNTIYF.

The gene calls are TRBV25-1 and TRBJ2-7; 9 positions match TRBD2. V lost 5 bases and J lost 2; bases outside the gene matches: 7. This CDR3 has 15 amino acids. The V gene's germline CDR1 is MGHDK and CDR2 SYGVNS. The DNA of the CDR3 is TGTGCCAGCAGTATTGGAGCGGGGGGTCCCTACGAGCAGTACTTC. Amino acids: CASSIGAGGPYEQYF.

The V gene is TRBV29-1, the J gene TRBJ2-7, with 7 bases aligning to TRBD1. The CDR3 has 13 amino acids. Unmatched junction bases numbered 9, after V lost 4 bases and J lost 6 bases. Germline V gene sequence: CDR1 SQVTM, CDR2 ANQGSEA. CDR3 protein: CSVARGRRGEQYF. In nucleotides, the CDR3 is TGCAGCGTTGCGAGGGGGCGCCGGGGCGAGCAGTACTTC.

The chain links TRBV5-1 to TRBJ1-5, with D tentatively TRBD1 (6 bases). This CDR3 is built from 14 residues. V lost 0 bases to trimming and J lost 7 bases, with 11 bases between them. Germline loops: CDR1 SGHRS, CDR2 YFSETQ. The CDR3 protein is CASSLGAGVQPQHF. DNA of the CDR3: TGCGCCAGCAGCTTGGGGGCAGGGGTACAGCCCCAGCATTTT. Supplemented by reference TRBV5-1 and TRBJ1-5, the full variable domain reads KAGVTQTPRYLIKTRGQQVTLSCSPISGHRSVSWYQQTPGQGLQFLFEYFSETQRNKGNFPGRFSGRQFSNSRSEMNVSTLELGDSALYLCASSLGAGVQPQHFGDGTRLSIL.

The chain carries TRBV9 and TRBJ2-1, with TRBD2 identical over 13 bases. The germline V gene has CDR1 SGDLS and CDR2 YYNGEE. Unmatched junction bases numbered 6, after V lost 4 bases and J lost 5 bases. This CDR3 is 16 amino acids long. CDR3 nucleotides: TGTGCCAGCAGCCCCCGACTAGCGGGAGGTCACAATGAGCAGTTCTTC. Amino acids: CASSPRLAGGHNEQFF. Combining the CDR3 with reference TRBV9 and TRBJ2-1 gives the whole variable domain DSGVTQTPKHLITATGQRVTLRCSPRSGDLSVYWYQQSLDQGLQFLIQYYNGEERAKGNILERFSAQQFPDLHSELNLSSLELGDSALYFCASSPRLAGGHNEQFFGPGTRLTVL.

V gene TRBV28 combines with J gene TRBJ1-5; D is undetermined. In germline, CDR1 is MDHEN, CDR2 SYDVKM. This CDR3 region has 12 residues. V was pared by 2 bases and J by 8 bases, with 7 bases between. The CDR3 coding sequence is TGTGCCAGCAGTTTACTGGGAGAGCCCCAGCATTTT. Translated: CASSLLGEPQHF.

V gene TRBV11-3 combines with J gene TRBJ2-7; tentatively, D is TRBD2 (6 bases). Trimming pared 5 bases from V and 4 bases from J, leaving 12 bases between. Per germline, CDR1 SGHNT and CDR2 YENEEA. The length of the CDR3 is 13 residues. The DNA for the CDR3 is TGTGCCAGCAGCGCATTTAGCGGTTACGAGCAGTACTTC. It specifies CASSAFSGYEQYF.

CDR3 in amino acids: CASSPRTSGSSNTGELFF. The CDR3 coding sequence is TGTGCCAGCTCACCGCGGACTAGCGGGAGCAGCAACACCGGGGAGCTGTTTTTT. This rearrangement joins TRBV18 to TRBJ2-2; 13 bases match TRBD2. V dropped 3 bases and J dropped 2; count of bases not matched to a gene: 6. Germline V gene sequence: CDR1 KGHSH, CDR2 LQKENI. The CDR3 is 18 amino acids. Variable domain in full (rest from reference TRBV18 and TRBJ2-2): NAGVMQNPRHLVRRRGQEARLRCSPMKGHSHVYWYRQLPEEGLKFMVYLQKENIIDESGMPKERFSAEFPKEGPSILRIQQVVRGDSAAYFCASSPRTSGSSNTGELFFGEGSRLTVL.

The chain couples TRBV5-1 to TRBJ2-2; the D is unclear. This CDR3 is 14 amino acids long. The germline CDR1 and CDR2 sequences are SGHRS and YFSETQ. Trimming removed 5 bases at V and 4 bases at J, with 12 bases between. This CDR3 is CASSPGSGTGELFF. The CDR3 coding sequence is TGCGCCAGCAGTCCCGGTTCCGGCACCGGGGAGCTGTTTTTT.